The rows below give T cell receptor beta chains drawn from one sample of a study of Graves' ophthalmopathy and Graves' hyperthyroidism. From the multiplex PCR reads, TCRdb called clonotypes with MiXCR, one entry per CDR3 protein. The sample has some 750,000 distinct CDR3 sequences; roughly 40% are singletons. Input material: peripheral blood. These receptor sequences come from an adult man with Graves' ophthalmopathy. Each CDR3 is given with its conserved first and last residue. The order of the fields is D gene, clone size, J gene, V gene, CDR3 DNA, CDR3 protein. A D gene is named only where the DNA matches it firmly. Size tells how often a clone was seen (once, few, many) or the class of an expanded clone, and some rows leave it out.

.	.	TRBJ2-7	TRBV7-9	TGTGCCAGCACCCCCGGTGGGTCTGTCGGGGGCTACGAGCAGTACTTC	CASTPGGSVGGYEQYF
.	few	TRBJ2-2	TRBV12-3/TRBV12-4	TGTGCCAGCAGTCCGTACAGGGCGAACGGGGAGCTGTTTTTT	CASSPYRANGELFF
TRBD1	.	TRBJ2-2	TRBV25-1	TGTGCCAGCAGTTACGTTCCGGGACAGAGAAACACCGGGGAGCTGTTTTTT	CASSYVPGQRNTGELFF
.	many	TRBJ2-6	TRBV2	TGTGCCAGCAGTGCCACCAGGTCCCCTGGGGCCAACGTCCTGACTTTC	CASSATRSPGANVLTF
TRBD2	.	TRBJ2-5	TRBV2	TGTGCCAGCACCGCAGCGGGAGGTCGGGAGGAGGAGACCCAGTACTTC	CASTAAGGREEETQYF
TRBD1	.	TRBJ2-5	TRBV11-2	TGTGCCAGCAGCTTGAATCAGGGGGCCCGCACGAGGCCGTACTTC	CASSLNQGARTRPYF
.	many	TRBJ1-1	TRBV7-8	TGTGCCAGCAGCTTAAGTCTGAACACTGAAGCTTTCTTT	CASSLSLNTEAFF
TRBD1	.	TRBJ1-2	TRBV29-1	TGCAGCGTTCACCGAGGGACAGGGGAACATGGCTACACCTTC	CSVHRGTGEHGYTF
.	.	TRBJ2-5	TRBV5-2	TGTGCCAGCAAGAACGTAGAGACCCAGTACTTC	CASKNVETQYF
.	few	TRBJ1-4	TRBV13	TGTGCCACCGACGGGGGGGCTGCTAATGAAAAACTGTTTTTT	CATDGGAANEKLFF
.	.	TRBJ1-1	TRBV15	TGTGCTCACAATAGACAGCTAATGAACACTGAAGCTTTCTTC	CAHNRQLMNTEAFF
.	.	TRBJ1-2	TRBV2	TGTGCCATCAGTGAGGGGGGTTCAGAAATGTATGGCTACACCTTC	CAISEGGSEMYGYTF
.	.	TRBJ2-7	TRBV6-5	TGTGCCAGCAGTTACGGCGGTAATCGCGACGAGCAGTACTTC	CASSYGGNRDEQYF
TRBD2	.	TRBJ2-5	TRBV10-3	TGTGCCATCAGTGAGGCCGGGGGGGAGACCCAGTACTTC	CAISEAGGETQYF
TRBD1	few	TRBJ2-7	TRBV6-5	TGTGCCAGCAGTTACTCGTGGACAGGGGCTTACGAGCAGTACTTC	CASSYSWTGAYEQYF
.	.	TRBJ1-6	TRBV7-9	TGCGCCAGCAGCCAAGATCAGAATAATTCACCCCTCCACTTT	CASSQDQNNSPLHF
TRBD1	.	TRBJ1-1	TRBV10-3	TGTGCCATCAGTGAGACAGGGACAGGGTCGACTTTCTTT	CAISETGTGSTFF
.	few	TRBJ1-1	TRBV19	TGTGCCAGTAGCAGGGCATGGAACACTGAAGCTTTCTTT	CASSRAWNTEAFF
.	.	TRBJ1-2	TRBV9	TGTGCCAGCAGCCAAGATCAGGGAGCGGGTGGCTACACCTTC	CASSQDQGAGGYTF
TRBD1	.	TRBJ1-1	TRBV11-2	TGTGCCAGCAGCTTAACTCTGGCAGGGGGATTGAACACTGAAGCTTTCTTT	CASSLTLAGGLNTEAFF